This is a list of T cell receptor beta chains from one sample in a study of T cells after yellow fever vaccination. Each CDR3 protein is one row after TCRdb ran MiXCR on the 5' RACE reads. This table has about 170,000 distinct CDR3 sequences, about 10% appearing once. The sequencing used CD8+ T cells sorted from PBMCs, collected 15 days after the yellow fever booster vaccination. The receptor set was obtained from a young man who received the YFV17D yellow fever vaccine. Each CDR3 is given with its conserved first and last residue. The order of the fields is CDR3 length, D gene, V gene, J gene, clone size, CDR3 protein, CDR3 DNA. A D gene is named only where the DNA matches it firmly. Expanded clones are given a class, and other clones once, few, many or no size at all.

>14|-|TRBV6-2/TRBV6-3|TRBJ2-7|-
CASRTIKQGYEQYF
TGTGCCAGCAGGACCATTAAACAGGGCTACGAGCAGTACTTC
>15|-|TRBV15|TRBJ1-1|few
CATSRESTGQTEAFF
TGTGCCACCAGCAGAGAAAGTACAGGACAGACTGAAGCTTTCTTT
>16|-|TRBV6-6|TRBJ1-2|many
CASSYEGGGVEYGYTF
TGTGCCAGCAGTTACGAGGGAGGAGGGGTGGAGTATGGCTACACCTTC
>14|TRBD1|TRBV7-6|TRBJ2-7|many
CASSFGTAPYEQYF
TGTGCCAGCAGCTTTGGGACAGCTCCCTACGAGCAGTACTTC
>17|TRBD1|TRBV7-9|TRBJ1-4|-
CASSLVGGAVANEKLFF
TGTGCCAGCAGCTTAGTAGGGGGCGCCGTGGCTAATGAAAAACTGTTTTTT
>15|-|TRBV7-9|TRBJ2-5|-
CASSLAQGTAETQYF
TGTGCCAGCAGCTTAGCTCAAGGGACGGCAGAGACCCAGTACTTC
>15|-|TRBV6-5|TRBJ2-7|few
CASSYSIGGIYEQYF
TGTGCCAGCAGTTACTCGATTGGGGGGATCTACGAGCAGTACTTC
>12|-|TRBV25-1|TRBJ2-7|few
CASSERGHEQYF
TGTGCCAGCAGTGAAAGGGGCCACGAGCAGTACTTC
>11|-|TRBV12-3/TRBV12-4|TRBJ2-1|few
CASSPDGEQFF
TGTGCCAGCAGCCCAGACGGAGAGCAGTTCTTC
>14|-|TRBV2|TRBJ1-1|few
CATHRTDSENEAFF
TGTGCCACCCATAGGACGGACAGCGAAAACGAAGCTTTCTTT
>17|-|TRBV20-1|TRBJ2-4|few
CSAREGWHRRAKNIQYF
TGCAGTGCTAGAGAGGGTTGGCACCGGAGGGCCAAAAACATTCAGTACTTC
>16|-|TRBV12-5|TRBJ2-2|few
CASGSPGRANTGELFF
TGTGCTAGTGGTTCGCCGGGCCGCGCGAACACCGGGGAGCTGTTTTTT
>11|-|TRBV7-9|TRBJ2-3|-
CASVRGATQYF
TGTGCCAGCGTACGTGGAGCTACGCAGTATTTT
>15|TRBD2|TRBV6-6|TRBJ2-3|few
CASSPSGGSTDTQYF
TGTGCCAGCAGTCCAAGCGGGGGTAGCACAGATACGCAGTATTTT
>13|-|TRBV12-3/TRBV12-4|TRBJ2-5|-
CAVQTEDQETQYF
TGTGCCGTCCAGACCGAGGACCAAGAGACCCAGTACTTC
>15|-|TRBV11-2|TRBJ2-1|-
CASSSTRLSYNEQFF
TGTGCCAGCAGCTCTACACGTCTCTCCTACAATGAGCAGTTCTTC
>15|-|TRBV27|TRBJ2-7|few
CASSLFGGPYYEQYF
TGTGCCAGCAGTTTATTTGGGGGACCCTACTACGAGCAGTACTTC
>14|-|TRBV4-1|TRBJ2-3|many
CASSQEGGTDTQYF
TGCGCCAGCAGCCAAGAGGGGGGCACAGATACGCAGTATTTT
>13|-|TRBV7-6|TRBJ1-1|-
CASSLNSFTEAFF
TGTGCCAGCAGCTTAAACTCTTTCACTGAAGCTTTCTTT
>13|TRBD1|TRBV27|TRBJ1-2|-
CATFRTGGHGYTF
TGTGCCACCTTTCGGACAGGGGGCCATGGCTACACCTTC
>15|-|TRBV28|TRBJ2-3|-
CASSLRDLRTDTQYF
TGTGCCAGCAGTTTACGGGATCTTCGAACAGATACGCAGTATTTT
>15|TRBD1|TRBV2|TRBJ1-1|few
CASSGVGQGNTEAFF
TGTGCCAGCAGTGGGGTCGGACAGGGGAACACTGAAGCTTTCTTT
>14|-|TRBV11-2|TRBJ1-1|-
CASSSGTGDTEAFF
TGTGCCAGCAGCTCCGGGACGGGAGACACTGAAGCTTTCTTT
>11|TRBD1|TRBV29-1|TRBJ2-7|many
CSGGQRNEQYF
TGCAGCGGGGGACAGCGGAACGAGCAGTACTTC
>15|-|TRBV16|TRBJ1-1|-
CASSQWGQMNTEAFF
TGTGCCAGCAGCCAATGGGGACAAATGAACACTGAAGCTTTCTTT
>15|-|TRBV12-3/TRBV12-4|TRBJ2-3|many
CASGRVFGPTDTQYF
TGTGCCAGCGGACGGGTCTTTGGGCCTACAGATACGCAGTATTTT
>16|-|TRBV7-6|TRBJ1-5|few
CASSLVPGESNQPQHF
TGTGCCAGCAGCTTAGTTCCGGGAGAGAGCAATCAGCCCCAGCATTTT
>13|-|TRBV20-1|TRBJ2-7|-
CSAGPGGSYEQYF
TGCAGTGCCGGGCCGGGGGGCAGCTACGAGCAGTACTTC
>17|-|TRBV4-1|TRBJ2-3|-
CASSQVHGQLGTDTQYF
TGCGCCAGCAGCCAAGTGCATGGACAACTAGGCACAGATACGCAGTATTTT
>14|-|TRBV10-2|TRBJ2-1|few
CASSEPGTYNEQFF
TGCGCCAGCAGTGAGCCAGGGACCTACAATGAGCAGTTCTTC
>14|TRBD1|TRBV4-3|TRBJ2-1|many
CASSQDRGQGEQFF
TGCGCCAGCAGCCAGGATAGGGGACAGGGAGAGCAGTTCTTC
>15|TRBD2|TRBV27|TRBJ2-2|few
CASSLAGESTGELFF
TGTGCCAGCAGTCTAGCGGGGGAGTCCACCGGGGAGCTGTTTTTT